This TCR beta chain was captured by sequencing in a study of CD8+CD57+ T cells in acquired aplastic anemia. Study conclusions and caveats: About 28 sequences, all CD8+ CDR3, were shared between patients and controls.

Template material for TCR beta VDJ and CDR3 profiling consisted of genomic DNA. Using its own MiXCR run on the reads, TCRdb lists one record per CDR3 protein. The repertoire holds fewer than 200,000 distinct CDR3 sequences, 55% to 75% seen once, with about 48% in the top ten. On this clonotype: Its antigen is not known.

Germline values: CDR1 DFQATT, CDR2 SNEGSKA (reference sequence). CDR3 length: 9 amino acids. V lost 4 bases and J lost 10, with 7 bases in between. The clonotype comes from a human donor in good health. J is TRBJ2-5 and V is TRBV20-1, with D perhaps matching TRBD2 (5 bases). Source material: sorted CD4+, CD8+, or CD8+CD57+ T cells (not recorded which) from PBMCs. The CDR3 here is CSANGDQYF. The CDR3 nucleotides are TGCAGTGCTAACGGGGACCAGTACTTC.